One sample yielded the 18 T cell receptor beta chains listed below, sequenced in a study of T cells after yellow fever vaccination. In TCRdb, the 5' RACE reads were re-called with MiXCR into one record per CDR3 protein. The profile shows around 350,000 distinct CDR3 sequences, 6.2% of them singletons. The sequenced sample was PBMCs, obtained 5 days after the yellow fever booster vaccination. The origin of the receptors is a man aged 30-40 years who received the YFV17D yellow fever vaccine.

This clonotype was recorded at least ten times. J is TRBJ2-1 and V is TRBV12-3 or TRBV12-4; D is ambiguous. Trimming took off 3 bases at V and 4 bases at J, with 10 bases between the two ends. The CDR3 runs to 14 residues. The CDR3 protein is CASSLLLGYNEQFF. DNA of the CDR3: TGTGCCAGCAGTTTGTTGCTAGGTTACAATGAGCAGTTCTTC.

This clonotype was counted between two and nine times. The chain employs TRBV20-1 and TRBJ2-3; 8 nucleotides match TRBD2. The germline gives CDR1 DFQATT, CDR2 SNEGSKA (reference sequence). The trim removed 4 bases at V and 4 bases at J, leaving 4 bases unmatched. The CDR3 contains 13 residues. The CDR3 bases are TGCAGTGCTACCCCGGGGGGGCCAGATACGCAGTATTTT. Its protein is CSATPGGPDTQYF.

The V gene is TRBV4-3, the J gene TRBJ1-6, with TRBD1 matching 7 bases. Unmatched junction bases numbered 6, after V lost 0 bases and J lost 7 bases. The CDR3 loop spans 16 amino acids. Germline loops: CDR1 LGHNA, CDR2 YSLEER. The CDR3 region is CASSQDGGQRNSPLHF. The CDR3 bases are TGCGCCAGCAGCCAAGATGGGGGACAGAGGAATTCACCCCTCCACTTT.

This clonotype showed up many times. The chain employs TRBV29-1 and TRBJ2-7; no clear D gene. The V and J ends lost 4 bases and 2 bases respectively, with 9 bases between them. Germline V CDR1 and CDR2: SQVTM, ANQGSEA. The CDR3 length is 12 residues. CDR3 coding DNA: TGCAGCGTTGGTCTAGTAACCTACGAGCAGTACTTC. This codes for CSVGLVTYEQYF.

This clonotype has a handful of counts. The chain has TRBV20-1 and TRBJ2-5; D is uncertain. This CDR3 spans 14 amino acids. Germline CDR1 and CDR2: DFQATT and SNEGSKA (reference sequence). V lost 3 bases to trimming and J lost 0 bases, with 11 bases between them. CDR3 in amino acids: CSASPTSDQETQYF. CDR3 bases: TGCAGTGCTAGCCCAACCTCGGACCAAGAGACCCAGTACTTC.

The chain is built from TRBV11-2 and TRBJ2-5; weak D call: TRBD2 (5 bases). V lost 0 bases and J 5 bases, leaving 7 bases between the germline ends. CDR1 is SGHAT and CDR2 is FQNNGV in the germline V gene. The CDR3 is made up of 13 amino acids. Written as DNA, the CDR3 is TGTGCCAGCAGCTTAGAGAGGGCGGAGACCCAGTACTTC. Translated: CASSLERAETQYF.

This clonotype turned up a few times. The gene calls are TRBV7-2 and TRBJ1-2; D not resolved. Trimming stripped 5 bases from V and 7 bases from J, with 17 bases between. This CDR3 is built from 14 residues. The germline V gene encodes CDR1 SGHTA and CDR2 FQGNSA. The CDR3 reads CASSLDGYSGGYTF. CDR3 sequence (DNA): TGTGCCAGCAGCCTTGATGGTTATTCAGGTGGCTACACCTTC.

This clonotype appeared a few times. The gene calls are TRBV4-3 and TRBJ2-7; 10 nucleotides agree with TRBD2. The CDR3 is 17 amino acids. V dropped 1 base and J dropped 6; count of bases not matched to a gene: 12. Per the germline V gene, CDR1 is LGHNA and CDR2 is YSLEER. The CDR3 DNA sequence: TGCGCCAGCAGCCAAGCCCTAGCGGGAGCTAACCCATCCGAGCAGTACTTC. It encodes CASSQALAGANPSEQYF.

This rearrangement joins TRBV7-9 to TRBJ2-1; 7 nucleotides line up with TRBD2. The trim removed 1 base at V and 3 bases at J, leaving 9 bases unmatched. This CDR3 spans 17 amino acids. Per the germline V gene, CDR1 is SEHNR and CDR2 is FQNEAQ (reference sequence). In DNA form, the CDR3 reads TGTGCCAGCAGCTTAGGCACTCTCCGGGACTACTACAATGAGCAGTTCTTC. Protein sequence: CASSLGTLRDYYNEQFF. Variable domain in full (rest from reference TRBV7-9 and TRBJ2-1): DTGVSQNPRHKITKRGQNVTFRCDPISEHNRLYWYRQTLGQGPEFLTYFQNEAQLEKSRLLSDRFSAERPKGSFSTLEIQRTEQGDSAMYLCASSLGTLRDYYNEQFFGPGTRLTVL.

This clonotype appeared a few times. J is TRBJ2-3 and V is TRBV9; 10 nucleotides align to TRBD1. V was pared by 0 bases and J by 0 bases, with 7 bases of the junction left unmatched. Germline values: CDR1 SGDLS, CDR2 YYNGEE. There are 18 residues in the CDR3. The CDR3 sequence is CASSVVPGTGVSTDTQYF. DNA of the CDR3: TGTGCCAGCAGCGTAGTTCCCGGGACAGGGGTGAGCACAGATACGCAGTATTTT.

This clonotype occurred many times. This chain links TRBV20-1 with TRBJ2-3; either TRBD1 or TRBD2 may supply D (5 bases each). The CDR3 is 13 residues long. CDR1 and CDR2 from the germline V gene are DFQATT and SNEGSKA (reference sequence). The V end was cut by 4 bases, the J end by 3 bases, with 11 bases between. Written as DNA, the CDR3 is TGCAGTGCTAATCACAGGACTACAGATACGCAGTATTTT. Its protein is CSANHRTTDTQYF.

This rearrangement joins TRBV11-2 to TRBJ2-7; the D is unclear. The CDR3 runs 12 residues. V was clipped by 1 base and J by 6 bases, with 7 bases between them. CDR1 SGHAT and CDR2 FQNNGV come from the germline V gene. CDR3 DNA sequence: TGTGCCAGCAGCTTAGGCTCCCTCGAGCAGTACTTC. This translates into CASSLGSLEQYF.

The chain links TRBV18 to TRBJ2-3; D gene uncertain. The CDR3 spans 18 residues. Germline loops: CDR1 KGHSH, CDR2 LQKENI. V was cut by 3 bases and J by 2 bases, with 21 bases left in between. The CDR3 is CASSPLYPRSSNTDTQYF. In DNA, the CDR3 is TGTGCCAGCTCACCCCTCTATCCACGGTCCTCCAACACAGATACGCAGTATTTT.

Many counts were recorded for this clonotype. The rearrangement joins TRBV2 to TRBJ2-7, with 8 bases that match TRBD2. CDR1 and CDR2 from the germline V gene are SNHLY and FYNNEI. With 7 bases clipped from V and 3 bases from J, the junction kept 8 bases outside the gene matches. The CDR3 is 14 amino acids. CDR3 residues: CASTLLSGSYEQYF. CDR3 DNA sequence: TGTGCCAGCACCCTACTAAGCGGGAGCTACGAGCAGTACTTC.

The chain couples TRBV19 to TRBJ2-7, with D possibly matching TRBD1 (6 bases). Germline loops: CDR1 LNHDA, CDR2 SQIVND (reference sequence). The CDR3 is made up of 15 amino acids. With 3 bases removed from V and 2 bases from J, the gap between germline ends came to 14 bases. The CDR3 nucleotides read TGTGCCAGTAGTATTGGGCAGGGGAGCACCTACGAGCAGTACTTC. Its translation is CASSIGQGSTYEQYF.

In nucleotides, the CDR3 is TGTGCCAGCAGTGGACAGGCCCCGGGTAGTTCACCCCTCCACTTT. This encodes CASSGQAPGSSPLHF. The chain links TRBV12-3 or TRBV12-4 to TRBJ1-6, with 7 bases fitting TRBD1. Germline trimming cut 5 bases from V and 9 bases from J; bases unmatched to any gene: 10. The CDR3 has 15 amino acids.

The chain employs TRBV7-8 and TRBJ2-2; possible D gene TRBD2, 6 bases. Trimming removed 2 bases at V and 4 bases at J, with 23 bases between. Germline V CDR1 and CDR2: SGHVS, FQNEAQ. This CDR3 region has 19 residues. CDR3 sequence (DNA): TGTGCCAGCAGCTTAATTCTCTCTAGCGTATCACTATCCACCGGGGAGCTGTTTTTT. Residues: CASSLILSSVSLSTGELFF.

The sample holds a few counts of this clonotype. The CDR3 reads CASSVRVRSGRSQTYNEQFF. As DNA, the CDR3 is TGTGCCAGCAGCGTCCGAGTGCGTAGCGGGAGGTCCCAGACCTACAATGAGCAGTTCTTC. The rearrangement joins TRBV11-2 to TRBJ2-1; 10 positions agree with TRBD2. Germline CDR1 is SGHAT and CDR2 is FQNNGV. J lost 2 bases, V lost 5 bases, and 18 bases had no gene match. This CDR3 comprises 20 residues.